The source of this T cell receptor (beta chain) is a study of Graves' ophthalmopathy and Graves' hyperthyroidism. Study-level points and caveats: Blood shared most expanded thyroid clonotypes above 0.001 frequency.

Amplifying from RNA transcripts, the study obtained TCR beta CDR3 regions. Second-round multiplex PCR came after first-round RT-PCR with HTBI primers. In TCRdb, the multiplex PCR reads were re-called with MiXCR into one record per CDR3 protein. Of approximately 460,000 distinct CDR3 sequences listed, roughly an eighth were seen once; the top ten hold 8% to 10%. Only one count was recorded for this clonotype. Its target is unknown. This TCR derives from a woman younger than 45 with Graves' ophthalmopathy. Sequencing was done on a sample of blood.

As DNA, the CDR3 is TGTGCCAGTAGTATTAAGGCACTCTTCAATCAGCCCCAGCATTTT. Encoded protein: CASSIKALFNQPQHF. V is TRBV19 and J is TRBJ1-5; D uncertain. This CDR3 has 15 amino acids. The V end lost 3 bases, the J end lost 3 bases, and 12 bases lay between the germline ends. Per the germline V gene, CDR1 is LNHDA and CDR2 is SQIVND (reference sequence).